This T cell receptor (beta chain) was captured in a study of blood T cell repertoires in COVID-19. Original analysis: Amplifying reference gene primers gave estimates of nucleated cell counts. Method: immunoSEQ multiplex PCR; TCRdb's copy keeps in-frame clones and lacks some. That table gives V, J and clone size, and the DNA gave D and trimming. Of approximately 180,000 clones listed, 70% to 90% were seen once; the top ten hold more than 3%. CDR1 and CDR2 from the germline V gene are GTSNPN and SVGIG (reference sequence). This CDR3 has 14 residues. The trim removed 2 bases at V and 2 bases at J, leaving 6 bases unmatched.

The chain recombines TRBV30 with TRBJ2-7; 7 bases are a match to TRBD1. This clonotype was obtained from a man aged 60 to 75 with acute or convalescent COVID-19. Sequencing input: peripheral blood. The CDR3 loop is CAWSPGTAAYEQYF. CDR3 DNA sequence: TGTGCCTGGAGTCCGGGGACAGCTGCCTACGAGCAGTACTTC.